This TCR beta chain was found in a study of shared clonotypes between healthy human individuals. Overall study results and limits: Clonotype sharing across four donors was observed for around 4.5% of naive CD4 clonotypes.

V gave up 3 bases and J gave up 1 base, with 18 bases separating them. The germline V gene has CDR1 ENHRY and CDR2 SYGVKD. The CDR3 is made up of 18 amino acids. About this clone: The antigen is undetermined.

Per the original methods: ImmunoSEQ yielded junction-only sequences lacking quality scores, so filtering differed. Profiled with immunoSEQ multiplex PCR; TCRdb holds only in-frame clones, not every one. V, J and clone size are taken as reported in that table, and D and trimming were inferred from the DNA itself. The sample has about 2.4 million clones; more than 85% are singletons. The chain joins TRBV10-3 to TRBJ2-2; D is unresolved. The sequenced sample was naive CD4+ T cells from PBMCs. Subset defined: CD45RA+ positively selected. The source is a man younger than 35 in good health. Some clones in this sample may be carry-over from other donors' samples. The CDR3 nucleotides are TGTGCCATCAGTGATTGGGTAATGGGAATCGGGAACACCGGGGAGCTGTTTTTT. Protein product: CAISDWVMGIGNTGELFF.